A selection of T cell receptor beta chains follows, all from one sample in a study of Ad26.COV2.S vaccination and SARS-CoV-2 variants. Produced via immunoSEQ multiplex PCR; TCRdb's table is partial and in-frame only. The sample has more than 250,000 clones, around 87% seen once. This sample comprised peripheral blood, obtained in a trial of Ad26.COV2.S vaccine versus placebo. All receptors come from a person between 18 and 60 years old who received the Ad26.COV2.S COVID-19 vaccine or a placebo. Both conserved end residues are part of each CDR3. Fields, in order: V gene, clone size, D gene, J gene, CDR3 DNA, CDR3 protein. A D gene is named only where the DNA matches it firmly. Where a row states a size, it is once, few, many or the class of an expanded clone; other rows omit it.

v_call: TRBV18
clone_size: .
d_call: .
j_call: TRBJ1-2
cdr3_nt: TGTGCCAGCTCACCACGAAGAGGGGATGGCTACACCTTC
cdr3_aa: CASSPRRGDGYTF

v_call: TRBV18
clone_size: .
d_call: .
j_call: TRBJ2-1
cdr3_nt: TGTGCCAGCTCACCGCCCCGGGGTCCCGCTGGAGGGAGTTTGGACAATGAGCAGTTCTTC
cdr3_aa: CASSPPRGPAGGSLDNEQFF

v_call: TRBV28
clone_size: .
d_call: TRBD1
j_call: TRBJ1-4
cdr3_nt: TGTGCCAGCAGTTTAGAGACAGGGTCTGCAACTAATGAAAAACTGTTTTTT
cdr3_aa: CASSLETGSATNEKLFF

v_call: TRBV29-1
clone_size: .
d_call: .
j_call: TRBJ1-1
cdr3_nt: TGCAGCGTTGACAAAATCAACACTGAAGCTTTCTTT
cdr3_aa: CSVDKINTEAFF

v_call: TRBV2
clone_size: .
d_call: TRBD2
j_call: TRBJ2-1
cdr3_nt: TGTGCCAGCAGTGAGATTAGCGGGAGGGGTTATGAGCAGTTCTTC
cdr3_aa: CASSEISGRGYEQFF

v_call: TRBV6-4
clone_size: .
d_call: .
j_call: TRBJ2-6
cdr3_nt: TGTGCCAGCAGTGACTCCGACAGCTCTGGGGCCAACGTCCTGACTTTC
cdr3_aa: CASSDSDSSGANVLTF

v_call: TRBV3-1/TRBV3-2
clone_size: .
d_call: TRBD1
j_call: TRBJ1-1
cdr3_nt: TGTGCCAGCAGCCAAGATCAAGGGACAGGGATCTCTGAAGCTTTCTTT
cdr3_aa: CASSQDQGTGISEAFF

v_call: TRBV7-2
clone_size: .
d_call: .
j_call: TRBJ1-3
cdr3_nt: TGTGCCAGCAGCTTAATCTCGGGGGCTGCGGGAAACACCATATATTTT
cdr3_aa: CASSLISGAAGNTIYF

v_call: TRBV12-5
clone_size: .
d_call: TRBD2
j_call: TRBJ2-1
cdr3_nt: TGTGCTAGTGGTTTTAGTCAGCGGGATGTCTTC
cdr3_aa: CASGFSQRDVF

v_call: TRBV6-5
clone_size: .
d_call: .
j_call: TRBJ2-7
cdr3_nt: TGTGCCAGCAGTTACCGGAAGGATCTCTACGAGCAGTACTTC
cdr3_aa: CASSYRKDLYEQYF

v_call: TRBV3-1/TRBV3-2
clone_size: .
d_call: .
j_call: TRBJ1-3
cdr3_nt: TGTGCCAGCAGCCAAGGGAGTGGAAACACCATATATTTT
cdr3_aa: CASSQGSGNTIYF

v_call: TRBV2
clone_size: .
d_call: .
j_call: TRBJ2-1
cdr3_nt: TGTGCCAGCAGAACGACGGGGAGGTACAATGAGCAGTTCTTC
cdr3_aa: CASRTTGRYNEQFF

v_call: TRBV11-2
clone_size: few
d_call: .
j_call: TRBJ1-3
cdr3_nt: TGTGCCAGCAGCTCCGACAGTGGAAACACCATATATTTT
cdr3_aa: CASSSDSGNTIYF

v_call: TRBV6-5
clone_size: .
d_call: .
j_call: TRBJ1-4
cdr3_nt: TGTGCCAGCAGCAGGGAGGATGAAAAACTGTTTTTT
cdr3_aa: CASSREDEKLFF

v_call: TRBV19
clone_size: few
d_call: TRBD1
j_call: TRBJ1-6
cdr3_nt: TGTGCCAGTAATACCGGGACAGGGCATGCTTCACCCCTCCACTTT
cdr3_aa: CASNTGTGHASPLHF

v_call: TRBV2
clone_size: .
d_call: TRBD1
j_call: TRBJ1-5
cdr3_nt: TGTGCCACCCGGGACAGGGGCAATCAGCCCCAGCATTTT
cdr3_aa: CATRDRGNQPQHF

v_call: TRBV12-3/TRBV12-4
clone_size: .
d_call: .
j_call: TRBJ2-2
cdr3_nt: TGTGCCAGCAGCCGTTACTGGCCCGGGGAGCTGTTTTTT
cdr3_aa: CASSRYWPGELFF

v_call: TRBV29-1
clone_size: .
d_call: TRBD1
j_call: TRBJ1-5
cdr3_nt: TGCAGCGTTGAGACAGGGGGTGATCAGCCCCAGCATTTT
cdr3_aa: CSVETGGDQPQHF

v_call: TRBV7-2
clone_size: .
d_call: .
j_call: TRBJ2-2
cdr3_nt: TGTGCCAGCAGCTTAGGGACTATAGACACCGGGGAGCTGTTTTTT
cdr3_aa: CASSLGTIDTGELFF

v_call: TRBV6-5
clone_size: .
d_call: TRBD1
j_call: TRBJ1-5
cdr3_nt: TGTGCCAGCGTTTACGGACAGGACAATCAGCCCCAGCATTTT
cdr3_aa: CASVYGQDNQPQHF

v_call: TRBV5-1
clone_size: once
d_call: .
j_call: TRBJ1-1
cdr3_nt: TGCGCCAGCAGCGGGGGGCAAGGGGTTAAAGCTTTCTTT
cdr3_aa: CASSGGQGVKAFF

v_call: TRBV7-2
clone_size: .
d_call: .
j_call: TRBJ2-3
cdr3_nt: TGTGCCAGCAGCCAAGGCACAGATACGCAGTATTTT
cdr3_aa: CASSQGTDTQYF

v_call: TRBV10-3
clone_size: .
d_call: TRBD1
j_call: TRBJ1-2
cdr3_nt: TGTGCCATCACACAGGGGTCCAACTATGGCTACACCTTC
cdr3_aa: CAITQGSNYGYTF

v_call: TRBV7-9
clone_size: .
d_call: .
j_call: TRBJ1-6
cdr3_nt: TGTGCCAGCAGCTTAGGGGGCAGGGCCAATTCACCCCTCCACTTT
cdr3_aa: CASSLGGRANSPLHF

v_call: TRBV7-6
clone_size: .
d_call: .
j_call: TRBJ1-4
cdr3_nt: TGTGCCAGCAGCTTAGCCAGCCAGAATGAAAAACTGTTTTTT
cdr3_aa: CASSLASQNEKLFF

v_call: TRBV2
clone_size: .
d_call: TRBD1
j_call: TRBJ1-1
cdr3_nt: TGTGCCAGCAGTGCCCTACAGGGGGGGAACACTGAAGCTTTCTTT
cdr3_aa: CASSALQGGNTEAFF

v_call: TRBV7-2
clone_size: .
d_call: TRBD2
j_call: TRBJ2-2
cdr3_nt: TGTGCCAGCAGCTTAGTGGGAGCGGGGGGTGGTACCGGGGAGCTGTTTTTT
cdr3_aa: CASSLVGAGGGTGELFF

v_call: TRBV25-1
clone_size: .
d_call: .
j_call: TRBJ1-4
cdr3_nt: TGTGCCAGCAGTGAATACCGTAATGAAAAACTGTTTTTT
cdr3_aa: CASSEYRNEKLFF

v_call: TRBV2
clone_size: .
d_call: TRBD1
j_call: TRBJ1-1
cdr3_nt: TGTGCCAGCATTACCAACAGGGGGCGGACTGAAGCTTTCTTT
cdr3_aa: CASITNRGRTEAFF